These 30 T cell receptor beta chains were all obtained from the same sample, sequenced in a study of cytomegalovirus exposure and HLA in healthy donors. The PCR made use of 60 Vbeta and 13 Jbeta primers. The protocol was immunoSEQ multiplex PCR, while the TCRdb copy is restricted to in-frame clones and leaves out a portion. The sample consists of more than 95,000 clones, approximately 79% of them appearing once. The sample comprised PBMCs. The receptors derive from a man in his sixties in good health and CMV-seropositive.

This chain connects TRBV9 to TRBJ2-3; TRBD2 matches at 8 bases. The V gene end was trimmed by 3 bases and the J gene end by 2 bases; junction bases not matched to a gene: 11. Germline V lookup: CDR1 SGDLS, CDR2 YYNGEE. The CDR3 runs to 17 residues. The CDR3 nucleotides are TGTGCCAGCAGCGCGCACGGGTCAGCGGGGGTCACAGATACGCAGTATTTT. Translating it yields CASSAHGSAGVTDTQYF.

This clone showed up just a few times. The chain is built from TRBV11-3 and TRBJ1-6; 7 nucleotides match TRBD1. V shed 4 bases and J 5 bases; nucleotides not matched to a gene: 2. There are 14 residues in the CDR3. The germline V gene has CDR1 SGHNT and CDR2 YENEEA. The CDR3 region has the DNA TGTGCCAGCAGCTCGGGACAGAATAATTCACCCCTCCACTTT. Protein product: CASSSGQNNSPLHF.

This chain connects TRBV4-1 to TRBJ2-3, with 9 bases that match TRBD1. V shed 6 bases and J 4 bases; nucleotides not matched to a gene: 5. Germline V gives CDR1 MGHRA, CDR2 YSYEKL. The CDR3 extends over 14 amino acids. Here the CDR3 reads CASSSRQGADTQYF. DNA for the CDR3: TGCGCCAGCAGTTCTCGACAGGGGGCAGATACGCAGTATTTT.

The V and J genes are TRBV11-3 and TRBJ2-2, with no clear D. V shed 1 base and J shed 1 base, with 4 bases lying between them. The V gene's germline CDR1 is SGHNT and CDR2 YENEEA. This CDR3 region has 14 residues. The CDR3 coding sequence is TGTGCCAGCAGCTTAGGAGGGAACACCGGGGAGCTGTTTTTT. It is translated as CASSLGGNTGELFF.

The chain recombines TRBV5-1 with TRBJ2-3; 13 bases are a match to TRBD2. This CDR3 is 17 amino acids long. Looked up from germline, CDR1 is SGHRS and CDR2 is YFSETQ. V gave up 4 bases and J gave up 1 base; unmatched junction bases: 6. The CDR3 loop is CASSARLAGGRTDTQYF. The CDR3 DNA reads as TGCGCCAGCAGCGCTAGACTAGCGGGGGGCCGCACAGATACGCAGTATTTT. Full variable domain (outside the CDR3, taken from reference TRBV5-1 and TRBJ2-3): KAGVTQTPRYLIKTRGQQVTLSCSPISGHRSVSWYQQTPGQGLQFLFEYFSETQRNKGNFPGRFSGRQFSNSRSEMNVSTLELGDSALYLCASSARLAGGRTDTQYFGPGTRLTVL.

The chain has TRBV7-3 and TRBJ2-5; TRBD1 aligns across 8 bases. This CDR3 comprises 15 residues. Germline CDR1 and CDR2: SGHTA and FQGTGA. The V and J ends lost 4 bases and 5 bases, in that order; junction bases with no gene match: 9. The CDR3 region has the DNA TGTGCCAGCAGCTCACGGACAGGGTCGGGGGAGACCCAGTACTTC. It specifies CASSSRTGSGETQYF.

CDR3 bases: TGCGCCAGCAGCTTAGGGGGGGGCCCCAACACTGAAGCTTTCTTT. Its translation is CASSLGGGPNTEAFF. This rearrangement joins TRBV5-1 to TRBJ1-1; possibly TRBD1 for D (6 bases). CDR3 length: 15 amino acids. The V gene lost 2 bases and the J gene lost 2 bases, with 13 bases spanning the gap. CDR1 SGHRS and CDR2 YFSETQ come from the germline V gene. Full variable domain (missing parts from reference TRBV5-1 and TRBJ1-1): KAGVTQTPRYLIKTRGQQVTLSCSPISGHRSVSWYQQTPGQGLQFLFEYFSETQRNKGNFPGRFSGRQFSNSRSEMNVSTLELGDSALYLCASSLGGGPNTEAFFGQGTRLTVV.

The rearrangement links TRBV18 to TRBJ2-5, with no clear D. Near its end, the DNA agrees better with TRBJ2-7, so the J call may be wrong. Germline V gene data show CDR1 as KGHSH and CDR2 as LQKENI. The CDR3 runs to 13 residues. In DNA, the CDR3 is TGTGCCAGCTCACGCTCGAGAGAGTACGAGCAGTACTTC. Translated: CASSRSREYEQYF.

The rearrangement joins TRBV28 to TRBJ2-1, with a possible D match to TRBD2 (6 bases). CDR1 is MDHEN and CDR2 is SYDVKM in the germline V gene. CDR3 size: 11 residues. With 8 bases removed from V and 15 bases from J, the gap between germline ends came to 17 bases. CDR3 region: CASGTSPRRFF. The CDR3 nucleotides read TGTGCCAGCGGTACTAGCCCAAGAAGGTTCTTC.

The chain uses TRBV6-6 and TRBJ1-2; D gene ambiguous. V lost 6 bases, J lost 6 bases, and 11 bases lay in between. The CDR3 extends over 12 amino acids. The germline CDR1 and CDR2 sequences are MNHNY and SVGAGI (reference sequence). The CDR3 loop reads CASSLTYDGYTF. The CDR3 nucleotides are TGTGCCAGCAGCCTGACATACGATGGCTACACCTTC.

The rearrangement uses TRBV7-3 and TRBJ2-3, with D perhaps matching TRBD2 (5 bases). The V end lost 5 bases, the J end lost 6 bases, and 15 bases lay between the germline ends. This CDR3 contains 14 residues. Per germline, CDR1 SGHTA and CDR2 FQGTGA. The CDR3 region is CASSPYAGTDTQYF. The CDR3 nucleotides are TGTGCCAGCAGCCCCTACGCGGGTACCGATACGCAGTATTTT.

The rearrangement uses TRBV6-1 and TRBJ1-3; possibly TRBD1 for D (5 bases). V shed 4 bases and J shed 0 bases, with 13 bases lying between them. The CDR3 totals 16 residues. Germline loops: CDR1 MNHNS, CDR2 SASEGT. CDR3 amino acids: CASSVVTAFSGNTIYF. CDR3 DNA: TGTGCCAGCAGTGTGGTGACAGCCTTCTCTGGAAACACCATATATTTT.

The CDR3 DNA reads as TGTGCCAGCTCACCGGAGACAGGGCTTGATGGCTACACCTTC. It encodes CASSPETGLDGYTF. This chain links TRBV18 with TRBJ1-2; the match to TRBD1 covers 7 bases. Unmatched junction bases numbered 7, after V lost 3 bases and J lost 6 bases. Germline V CDR1 and CDR2: KGHSH, LQKENI. The CDR3 loop spans 14 amino acids.

In this sample, this clone turned up a few times. This rearrangement joins TRBV5-1 to TRBJ2-1; 11 positions match TRBD2. This CDR3 contains 16 residues. V was pared by 3 bases and J by 0 bases, with 2 bases of the junction left unmatched. The germline V gene has CDR1 SGHRS and CDR2 YFSETQ. The CDR3 nucleotides are TGCGCCAGCAGCTCGGGACTAGCGGCCTCCTACAATGAGCAGTTCTTC. Its translation is CASSSGLAASYNEQFF.

This clone was counted a few times. The chain employs TRBV4-1 and TRBJ2-7; no reliable D call. Germline V gene sequence: CDR1 MGHRA, CDR2 YSYEKL. Trimming cost V 1 base and J 7 bases, with 17 bases left between them. CDR3 length: 15 amino acids. CDR3 loop: CASSQAAFNMVEQYF. The CDR3 nucleotides are TGCGCCAGCAGCCAAGCCGCCTTTAACATGGTGGAGCAGTACTTC.

The chain couples TRBV2 to TRBJ2-6; possibly TRBD2 for D (5 bases). V was clipped by 1 base and J by 0 bases, with 13 bases between them. The CDR3 consists of 18 residues. Germline V CDR1 and CDR2: SNHLY, FYNNEI. CDR3: CASSEERSFLSGANVLTF. The CDR3 DNA reads as TGTGCCAGCAGTGAAGAGCGGAGCTTTCTCTCTGGGGCCAACGTCCTGACTTTC.

Note on this clone: The sample contains more than one DNA sequence encoding this CDR3. The chain employs TRBV5-1 and TRBJ2-3; 8 nucleotides agree with TRBD2. CDR3 length equals 17 residues. J was trimmed by 2 bases and V by 5 bases; bases with no gene match: 13. From germline, CDR1 is SGHRS and CDR2 YFSETQ. CDR3 nucleotide sequence: TGCGCCAGCAGAAGTGTTTTGGCGGGGGGCATCACAGATACGCAGTATTTT. Its translation: CASRSVLAGGITDTQYF.

The V call is TRBV9, the J call TRBJ2-5, with D perhaps TRBD2 (7 bases). The CDR3 length is 13 residues. V shed 3 bases and J shed 5 bases, with 11 bases lying between them. Germline loops: CDR1 SGDLS, CDR2 YYNGEE. The CDR3 here is CASSGGGRETQYF. The CDR3 coding sequence is TGTGCCAGCAGCGGGGGGGGGCGTGAGACCCAGTACTTC.

The chain uses TRBV7-9 and TRBJ1-2; 7 bases match TRBD1. V lost 2 bases to trimming and J lost 7 bases; unmatched junction nucleotides: 7. Germline values: CDR1 SEHNR, CDR2 FQNEAQ (reference sequence). The CDR3 loop spans 14 amino acids. CDR3 sequence: CASSLQQGMGGYTF. Here the CDR3 DNA reads TGTGCCAGCAGCTTACAACAGGGGATGGGTGGCTACACCTTC.

The V gene is TRBV7-3, the J gene TRBJ2-1, with 8 bases lining up with TRBD2. CDR1 SGHTA and CDR2 FQGTGA come from the germline V gene. The CDR3 sequence is 14 residues long. V dropped 0 bases and J dropped 8; count of bases not matched to a gene: 3. CDR3 nucleotides: TGTGCCAGCAGCTTAACGGGACTAGACTATGAGCAGTTCTTC. It yields the protein CASSLTGLDYEQFF.

This rearrangement joins TRBV7-9 to TRBJ2-2; no definite D call. V was clipped by 1 base and J by 8 bases, with 5 bases between them. This CDR3 is 12 amino acids long. Germline-derived CDR1 and CDR2 are SEHNR and FQNEAQ (reference sequence). CDR3 protein: CASSLEQGELFF. The CDR3 region has the DNA TGTGCCAGCAGCTTAGAACAGGGGGAGCTGTTTTTT.

CDR3 sequence (DNA): TGTGCCATCAGTGAGTCGCTACGGGGAGGTAATGAAAAACTGTTTTTT. It specifies CAISESLRGGNEKLFF. V is TRBV10-3 and J is TRBJ1-4; no clear D gene. Trimming removed 0 bases from V and 4 bases from J, with 12 bases in between. This CDR3 region has 16 residues. Germline V gene data show CDR1 as ENHRY and CDR2 as SYGVKD.

This clone was picked up one time. V usage is TRBV4-2 and J usage is TRBJ1-2, with D hard to call. Per the germline V gene, CDR1 is LGHNA and CDR2 is YNFKEQ. The CDR3 has 13 amino acids. V dropped 0 bases and J dropped 8 bases, with 10 bases sitting between them. CDR3 region: CASSQEGKRGYTF. For the CDR3, the DNA is TGTGCCAGCAGCCAAGAAGGGAAGCGGGGCTACACCTTC.

This clone was seen a single time. V usage is TRBV2 and J usage is TRBJ1-5; TRBD1 matches 9 bases. Losses at the gene ends were 3 bases for V and 2 bases for J; bases not matched to a gene: 2. This CDR3 is built from 15 residues. Per germline, CDR1 SNHLY and CDR2 FYNNEI. CDR3 DNA sequence: TGTGCCAGCAGTGACCGGACAGGGGGCAATCAGCCCCAGCATTTT. Protein product: CASSDRTGGNQPQHF.

The chain carries TRBV11-2 and TRBJ1-5; D unresolved. Between the trimmed V and J ends, which lost 5 bases and 8 bases, there was a span of 13 bases. CDR1 is SGHAT, CDR2 FQNNGV, per germline. The CDR3 covers 13 residues. The CDR3 loop is CASSRPSEEPQHF. As DNA, the CDR3 is TGTGCCAGCAGCAGACCGTCCGAGGAGCCCCAGCATTTT. Looking up the rest from reference TRBV11-2 and TRBJ1-5 gives the full variable domain: EAGVAQSPRYKIIEKRQSVAFWCNPISGHATLYWYQQILGQGPKLLIQFQNNGVVDDSQLPKDRFSAERLKGVDSTLKIQPAKLEDSAVYLCASSRPSEEPQHFGDGTRLSIL.

The chain recombines TRBV11-2 with TRBJ2-2; D perhaps matches TRBD1 (5 bases). CDR3 length equals 13 residues. Germline V lookup: CDR1 SGHAT, CDR2 FQNNGV. Deletions cut 3 bases from V and 5 bases from J, with 7 bases between. The CDR3 DNA follows: TGTGCCAGCAGCTTTCAGGGTACCGGGGAGCTGTTTTTT. Protein: CASSFQGTGELFF.

The rearrangement uses TRBV12-5 and TRBJ1-1, with D unresolved. V lost 3 bases and J 4 bases, leaving 18 bases between the germline ends. Germline CDR1 is LGHNT and CDR2 is FRNRAP. The CDR3 is made up of 16 amino acids. CDR3: CASGLGTGLSGTEAFF. As DNA, the CDR3 is TGTGCTAGTGGTTTAGGAACCGGCTTGTCGGGCACTGAAGCTTTCTTT.

This chain uses TRBV5-5 with TRBJ2-7; D perhaps matches TRBD1 (6 bases). V was clipped by 0 bases and J by 2 bases, with 9 bases between them. Per the germline V gene, CDR1 is SGHKS and CDR2 is YYEKEE (reference sequence). The CDR3 spans 14 residues. The CDR3 DNA is TGTGCCAGCAGCTTGGGGGGGCCTACCTACGAGCAGTACTTC. Translated, it gives CASSLGGPTYEQYF.

The chain employs TRBV5-4 and TRBJ2-2, with a weak D call TRBD2 (6 bases). Trimming removed 4 bases from V and 5 bases from J, with 12 bases in between. The CDR3 runs to 14 residues. Germline V gene data show CDR1 as SGHNT and CDR2 as YYREEE (reference sequence). DNA of the CDR3: TGTGCCAGCAGCCCCGCCGGGAGAACCGGGGAGCTGTTTTTT. Protein: CASSPAGRTGELFF. The complete variable domain, with remaining parts taken from reference TRBV5-4 and TRBJ2-2, reads ETGVTQSPTHLIKTRGQQVTLRCSSQSGHNTVSWYQQALGQGPQFIFQYYREEENGRGNFPPRFSGLQFPNYSSELNVNALELDDSALYLCASSPAGRTGELFFGEGSRLTVL.

The chain uses TRBV2 and TRBJ2-3; 7 bases are shared with TRBD1. Germline trimming cut 6 bases from V and 2 bases from J; bases unmatched to any gene: 5. The CDR3 extends over 14 amino acids. Germline loops: CDR1 SNHLY, CDR2 FYNNEI. The CDR3 DNA is TGTGCCAGCAGCACCGGGACAGTCACAGATACGCAGTATTTT. Its protein is CASSTGTVTDTQYF.